Listed below are T cell receptor beta chains from one sample, sequenced in a study of regulatory T cells in long-lasting Graves disease. TCRdb reprocessed the multiplex PCR reads via MiXCR and lists one record per CDR3 protein. The sample contains some 330,000 distinct CDR3 sequences, 20% to 25% of which appear only once. The sample was peripheral blood mononuclear cells (PBMCs), taken when the disease was refractory, from a patient treated with antithyroid drugs. These receptors came from a woman aged 40 to 50 with Graves disease. Both conserved end residues are part of each CDR3. The D gene is left open where the match is weak. Size tells how often a clone was seen (once, few, many) or the class of an expanded clone, and some rows leave it out.

clone_size j_call d_call v_call cdr3_nt cdr3_aa
. TRBJ1-2 TRBD1 TRBV28 TGTGCCAGCACACAGGGGGACTATGGCTACACCTTC CASTQGDYGYTF
few TRBJ1-3 . TRBV2 TGTGCCAGCAGTGAACTGAGCTTCCGAAACACCATATATTTT CASSELSFRNTIYF
. TRBJ2-2 TRBD2 TRBV6-9 TGTGCCAGCAGTTCCTCTCCGGGAGGGAACACCGGGGAGCTGTTTTTT CASSSSPGGNTGELFF
. TRBJ1-1 TRBD1 TRBV6-1 TGTGCCAGCAGTGGGGGACAGGGGAAAGCTTTCTTT CASSGGQGKAFF
few TRBJ2-7 . TRBV20-1 TGCAGTGCTGGCCCGGCGGATCCCCGGAACGAGCAGTACTTC CSAGPADPRNEQYF
many TRBJ2-5 . TRBV7-3 TGTGCCAGCAGCTCGGGGGTGGGAGACTCCCAAGAGACCCAGTACTTC CASSSGVGDSQETQYF
many TRBJ2-7 . TRBV11-2 . CASSFASGARRPYF
few TRBJ1-1 . TRBV19 TGTGCCAGTAGTATTACAGTCAGGGCTGAAGCTTTCTTT CASSITVRAEAFF
many TRBJ1-5 . TRBV11-2 TGTGCCAGCAGCTCGGGGGGGGCGGCAGGCAATCAGCCCCAGCATTTT CASSSGGAAGNQPQHF
many TRBJ1-1 . TRBV7-6 TGTGCCAGCAGCTCCGAGATGAACACTGAAGCTTTCTTT CASSSEMNTEAFF
many TRBJ2-5 . TRBV28 TGTGCCAGCAGTTTTCTCGTACCGGCAAAGACCCAGTACTTC CASSFLVPAKTQYF
many TRBJ1-2 . TRBV30 TGTGCCTGGATAACGGGGCGGAACTATGGCTACACCTTC CAWITGRNYGYTF
many TRBJ2-5 TRBD1 TRBV2 TGTGCCAGCGACAGGGGGCAAGAGACCCAGTACTTC CASDRGQETQYF
few TRBJ1-5 TRBD1 TRBV2 TGTGCCAGCAGTGCCAATCGGGACAGGGGGCTGTGGGGTCAGCCCCAGCATTTT CASSANRDRGLWGQPQHF
many TRBJ2-5 TRBD2 TRBV12-3/TRBV12-4 TGTGCCAGCAGTCGATCCTGGGGTACGACTAGCGGGGGGCAAGAGACCCAGTACTTC CASSRSWGTTSGGQETQYF
many TRBJ2-4 . TRBV11-2 TGTGCCAGCAGCTTGTTAAGGGACATTCAGTACTTC CASSLLRDIQYF
. TRBJ1-1 . TRBV5-4 TGTGCCAGCAGCCATACAACACAGTACACTGAAGCTTTCTTT CASSHTTQYTEAFF
many TRBJ2-7 TRBD1 TRBV11-2 TGTGCCAGCAGCCCACTACAGGGGAGCTCCTACGAGCAGTACTTC CASSPLQGSSYEQYF
few TRBJ2-7 TRBD1 TRBV19 TGTGCCAGTAGTATCCAGGGACAGTCGAACGAGCAGTACTTC CASSIQGQSNEQYF
. TRBJ2-2 . TRBV27 TGTGCCAGCAGTTTGGTACCGCATTACGGGGAGCTGTTTTTT CASSLVPHYGELFF
many TRBJ2-5 . TRBV27 TGTGCCAGCAGTTTATTCCCGGACGGGACTGAAGAGACCCAGTACTTC CASSLFPDGTEETQYF
few TRBJ1-5 TRBD1 TRBV4-1 TGCGCCAGCAGCCAACAGACAGGGTACAATCAGCCCCAGCATTTT CASSQQTGYNQPQHF
. TRBJ2-1 . TRBV28 TGTGCCAGCAGCTTATCGCGGGACGGATACAATGAGCAGTTCTTC CASSLSRDGYNEQFF
. TRBJ2-2 . TRBV6-1 TGTGCCAGCAGTGAAGCGCTTCCTAACACCGGGGAGCTGTTTTTT CASSEALPNTGELFF
few TRBJ1-4 TRBD1 TRBV19 TGTGCCAGTACTCCTACAGGGGTTAATGAAAAACTGTTTTTT CASTPTGVNEKLFF
few TRBJ2-7 . TRBV4-1 TGCGCCAGCAGCCAAGAATATTTGGACTACCAATACGAGCAGTACTTC CASSQEYLDYQYEQYF